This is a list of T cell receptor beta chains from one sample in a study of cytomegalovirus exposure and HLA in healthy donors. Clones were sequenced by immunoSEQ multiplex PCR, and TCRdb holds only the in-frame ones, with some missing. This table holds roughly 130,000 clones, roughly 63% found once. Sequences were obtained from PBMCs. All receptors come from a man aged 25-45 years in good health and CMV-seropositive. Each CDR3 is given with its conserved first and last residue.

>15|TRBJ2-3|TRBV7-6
CASSWLAGGTDTQYF
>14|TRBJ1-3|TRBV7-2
CASSPVSSGNTIYF
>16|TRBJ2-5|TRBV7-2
CASSLVRGFERETQYF
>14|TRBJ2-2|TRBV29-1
CSVGRDTTPGELFF
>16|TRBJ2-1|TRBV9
CASSPREGEGYNEQFF
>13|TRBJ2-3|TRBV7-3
CASSLAGADTQYF
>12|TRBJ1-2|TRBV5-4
CASSLEGYGYTF
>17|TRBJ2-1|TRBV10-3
CAISVASGRHGDIEQFF
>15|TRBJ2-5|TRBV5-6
CASSPTGREEETQYF
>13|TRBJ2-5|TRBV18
CASSPGREETQYF
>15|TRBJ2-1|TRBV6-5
CASSRGLAANNEQFF
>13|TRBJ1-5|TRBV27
CASSFGQSQPQHF
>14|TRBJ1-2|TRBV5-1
CASSLGDSFTGYTF
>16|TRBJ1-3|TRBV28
CASSVIFREDGNTIYF
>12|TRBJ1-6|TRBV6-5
CASTTNRSPLHF
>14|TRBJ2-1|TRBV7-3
CASSLSSGRDEQFF
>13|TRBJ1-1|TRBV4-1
CASSQQGAPEAFF
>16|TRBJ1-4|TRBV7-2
CASSNQGPLSNEKLFF
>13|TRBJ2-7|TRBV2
CAIALISSYEQYF
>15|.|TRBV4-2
CASSHVSDRAYEQYF
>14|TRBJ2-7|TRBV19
CASCPGQGTYEQYF
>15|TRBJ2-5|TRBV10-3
CAISEGSGAQETQYF
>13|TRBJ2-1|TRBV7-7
CASSLERQNKQFF
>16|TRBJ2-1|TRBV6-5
CASSYSRFGRDTEQFF
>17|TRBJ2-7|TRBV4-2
CASSQDGPGTSGDEQYF
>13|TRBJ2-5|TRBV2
CASSPRGGETQYF
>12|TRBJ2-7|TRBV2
CASSPDIYEQYF
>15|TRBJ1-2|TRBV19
CASSLRGALEAGYTF
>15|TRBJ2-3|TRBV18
CASSPPGLAWDTQYF
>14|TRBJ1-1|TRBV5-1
CASRGQILNTEAFF
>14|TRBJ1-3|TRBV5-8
CASRRTGRLNTIYF
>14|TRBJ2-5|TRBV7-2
CASSRGGREETQYF
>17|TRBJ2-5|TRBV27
CASSFFGRGGSQETQYF
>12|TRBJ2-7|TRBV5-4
CASSLFQYEQYF
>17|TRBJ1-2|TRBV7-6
CASSRLKAGLEYYGYTF
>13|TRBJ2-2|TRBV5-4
CASRAYHTGELFF
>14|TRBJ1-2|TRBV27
CASSFSRKLYGYTF
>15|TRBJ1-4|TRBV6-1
CASAGGGATNEKLFF
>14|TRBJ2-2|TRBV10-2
CASSEYRDTGELFF
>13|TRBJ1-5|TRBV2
CASTDTSNQPQHF
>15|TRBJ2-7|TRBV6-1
CASSEEFHSSYEQYF
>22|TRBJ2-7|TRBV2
CASSLPTGRNKIPTNSPYEQYF
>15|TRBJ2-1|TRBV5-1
CASSLELAGVGEQFF
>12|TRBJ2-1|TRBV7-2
CASSNHPGKQFF
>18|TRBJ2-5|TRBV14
CASSHLSPGAKRGETQYF
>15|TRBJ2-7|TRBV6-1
CASTKGGPILYEQYF
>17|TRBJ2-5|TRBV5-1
CASSRGAGVFLGETQYF
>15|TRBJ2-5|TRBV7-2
CASSLDSGRQETQYF
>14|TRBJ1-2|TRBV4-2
CASSQVAGNYGYTF
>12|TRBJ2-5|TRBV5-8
CAWQGLRETQYF
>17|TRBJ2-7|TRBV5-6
CASSPKPLSGRADEQYF
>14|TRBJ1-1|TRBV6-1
CASSLTGQYTEAFF